Sequencing of this T cell receptor (beta chain) was carried out in a study of T cells after yellow fever vaccination. Study at large: Those fractions that held only low numbers of cells were prepared using the SMART-Seq v4 Ultra Low Input RNA kit. Overall study findings and caveats: Most primary-vaccination clones reappeared after the booster (less than 98% CD4, approximately 88% CD8). Abundant bulk-population clonotypes could contaminate the FACS-sorted repertoires.

TCRdb ran MiXCR on the 5' RACE reads and lists one entry per CDR3 protein. The sample carries about 160,000 distinct CDR3 sequences, almost 7% recorded once. Between the trimmed V and J ends, which lost 5 bases and 8 bases, there was a span of 13 bases. The length of the CDR3 is 13 residues. From germline, CDR1 is SGHTA and CDR2 FQGTGA. This clonotype was observed a few times. The target antigen is unknown. This specimen was CD4+ T cells sorted from PBMCs, taken 5 to 6 days after the first yellow fever vaccination. The gene calls are TRBV7-3 and TRBJ2-1; possible D gene TRBD2, 5 bases. This clonotype was obtained from a man in his late teens or twenties who received the YFV17D yellow fever vaccine. As DNA, the CDR3 is TGTGCCAGCAGCCCGAGCCCGGAGGATGAGCAGTTCTTC. Encoded protein: CASSPSPEDEQFF. Together with reference TRBV7-3 and TRBJ2-1, the CDR3 gives the full variable domain: GAGVSQTPSNKVTEKGKYVELRCDPISGHTALYWYRQSLGQGPEFLIYFQGTGAADDSGLPNDRFFAVRPEGSVSTLKIQRTERGDSAVYLCASSPSPEDEQFFGPGTRLTVL.